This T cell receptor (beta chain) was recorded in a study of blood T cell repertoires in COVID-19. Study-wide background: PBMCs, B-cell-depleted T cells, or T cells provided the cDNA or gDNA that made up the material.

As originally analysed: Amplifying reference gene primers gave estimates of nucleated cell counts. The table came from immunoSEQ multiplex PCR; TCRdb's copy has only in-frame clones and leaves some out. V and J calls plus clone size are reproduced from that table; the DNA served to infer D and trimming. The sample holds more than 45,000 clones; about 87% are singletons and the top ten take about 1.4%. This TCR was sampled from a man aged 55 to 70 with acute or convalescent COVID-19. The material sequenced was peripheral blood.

Here the CDR3 DNA reads TGTGCCAGCAGCTCGGGACTAGCGGGGCCCCGGGAGCTGTTTTTT. It specifies CASSSGLAGPRELFF. This chain uses TRBV11-3 with TRBJ2-2; 13 positions agree with TRBD2. Germline assignment: CDR1 SGHNT and CDR2 YENEEA. This CDR3 is built from 15 residues. Trimming at V came to 4 bases and at J to 9 bases, leaving 5 bases not matched to a gene.